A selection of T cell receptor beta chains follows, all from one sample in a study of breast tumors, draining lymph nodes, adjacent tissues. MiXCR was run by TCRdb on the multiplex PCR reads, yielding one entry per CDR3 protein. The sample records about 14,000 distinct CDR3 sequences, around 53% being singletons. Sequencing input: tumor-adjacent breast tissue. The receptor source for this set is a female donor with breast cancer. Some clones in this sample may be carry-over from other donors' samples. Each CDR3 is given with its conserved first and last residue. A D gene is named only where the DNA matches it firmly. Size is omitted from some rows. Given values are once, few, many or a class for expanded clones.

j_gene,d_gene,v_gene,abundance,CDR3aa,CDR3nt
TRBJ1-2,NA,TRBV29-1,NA,CSVPWGNGYTF,TGCAGCGTCCCTTGGGGGAATGGCTACACCTTC
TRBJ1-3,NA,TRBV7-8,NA,CASSLVVPQSSGNTIYF,TGTGCTAGCAGCTTAGTCGTTCCCCAAAGCTCTGGAAACACCATATATTTT
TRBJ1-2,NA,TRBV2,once,CASVGSGSGYTF,TGTGCCAGCGTTGGGTCAGGTTCGGGCTACACCTTC
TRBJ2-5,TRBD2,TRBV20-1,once,CSARHSLAGTSVQETQYF,TGCAGTGCTAGACATTCCCTAGCGGGAACCTCGGTCCAAGAGACCCAGTACTTC
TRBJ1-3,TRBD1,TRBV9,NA,CASSGRTGAGNTIYF,TGTGCCAGCAGCGGGCGGACAGGGGCTGGAAACACCATATATTTT
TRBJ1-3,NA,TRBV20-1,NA,CSAWGGGNTIYF,TGCAGTGCTTGGGGCGGTGGAAACACCATATATTTT
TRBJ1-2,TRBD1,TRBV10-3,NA,CAITVAGQGYGYTF,TGTGCCATCACCGTCGCTGGACAGGGGTATGGCTACACCTTC
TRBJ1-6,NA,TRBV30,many,CAWRWGVDYNSPLHF,TGTGCCTGGAGGTGGGGGGTAGACTATAATTCACCCCTCCACTTT
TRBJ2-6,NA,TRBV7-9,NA,CASSPLGQGGGPGPNVLTF,TGTGCCAGCAGCCCTTTGGGGCAGGGGGGGGGCCCTGGGCCCAACGTCCTGACCTTC
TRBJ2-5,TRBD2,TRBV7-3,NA,CASSLIPSGSGETQYF,TGTGCCAGCAGCTTAATCCCTAGCGGGAGCGGCGAGACCCAGTACTTC
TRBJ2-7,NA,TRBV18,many,CASSLQGLDEQYF,TGTGCCAGCTCATTACAGGGTCTGGACGAGCAGTACTTC
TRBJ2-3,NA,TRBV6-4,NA,CASSEHRATSTDTQYF,TGTGCCAGCAGTGAACACAGGGCGACAAGCACAGATACGCAGTATTTT
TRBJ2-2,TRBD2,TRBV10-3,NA,CAISGLAGGPVGELFF,TGTGCCATCAGCGGACTAGCGGGAGGGCCTGTCGGGGAGCTGTTTTTT
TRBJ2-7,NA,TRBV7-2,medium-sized,CASSEVRSSYEQYF,TGTGCCAGCAGCGAAGTACGGAGCTCCTACGAGCAGTACTTC
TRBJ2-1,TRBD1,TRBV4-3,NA,CASALGQGWNEQFF,TGCGCCAGTGCTCTGGGACAGGGGTGGAATGAGCAGTTCTTC
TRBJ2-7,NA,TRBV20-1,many,CSARGGVEQYF,TGCAGTGCTAGAGGGGGTGTCGAGCAGTACTTC
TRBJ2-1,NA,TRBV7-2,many,CASSFLGLNYNEQFF,TGTGCCAGCAGCTTCCTCGGACTAAACTACAATGAGCAGTTCTTC
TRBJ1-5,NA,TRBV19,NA,CASRRGPLSNQPQHF,TGTGCTAGTCGACGGGGGCCCCTTAGCAATCAGCCCCAGCATTTT
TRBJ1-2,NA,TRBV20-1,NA,CSARAQSGGYTF,TGCAGTGCTAGAGCCCAATCGGGTGGCTACACCTTC
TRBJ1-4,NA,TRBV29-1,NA,CSAAHGGPATNEKLFF,TGCAGCGCTGCCCACGGGGGTCCCGCAACTAATGAAAAACTGTTTTTT
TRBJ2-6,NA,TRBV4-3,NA,CASSQWAGANVLTF,TGCGCCAGCAGCCAATGGGCGGGGGCCAACGTCCTGACTTTC
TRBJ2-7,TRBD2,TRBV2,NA,CAGSAGLAIEQYF,TGTGCCGGCAGTGCTGGACTAGCAATTGAGCAGTACTTC
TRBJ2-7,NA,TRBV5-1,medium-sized,CASSWDKTYEQYF,TGCGCCAGCAGCTGGGACAAAACTTACGAGCAGTACTTC
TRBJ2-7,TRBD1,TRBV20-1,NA,CSAQILQGNEQYF,TGCAGTGCCCAGATATTACAGGGGAACGAGCAGTACTTC
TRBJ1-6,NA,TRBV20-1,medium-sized,CSARDPTRAGSYNSPLHF,TGCAGTGCTAGAGACCCTACCCGGGCGGGCTCCTATAATTCACCCCTCCACTTT
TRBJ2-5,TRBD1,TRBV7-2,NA,CAIGLGQRYQETQYF,TGTGCCATTGGACTGGGACAGAGGTACCAAGAGACCCAGTACTTC
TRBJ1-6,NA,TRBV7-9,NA,CASSFRAGESPLHF,TGTGCCAGCAGCTTCAGGGCGGGAGAATCACCCCTCCACTTT
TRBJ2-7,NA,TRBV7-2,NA,CASSSMRVLAAYEQYF,TGTGCCAGCAGCTCGATGAGAGTGCTCGCCGCCTACGAGCAGTACTTC
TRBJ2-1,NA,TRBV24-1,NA,CATSDDSRDANEQFF,TGTGCCACCAGTGACGACTCCCGGGACGCCAATGAGCAGTTCTTC
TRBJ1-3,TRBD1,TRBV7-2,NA,CASSSRMGQGFSGNTIYF,TGTGCCAGCAGCTCGAGAATGGGACAGGGATTTTCTGGAAACACCATATATTTT
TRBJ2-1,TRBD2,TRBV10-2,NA,CASSVTSGNEQFF,TGCGCCAGCAGTGTCACTAGCGGGAATGAGCAGTTCTTC
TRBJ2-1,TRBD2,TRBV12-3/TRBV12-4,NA,CASSLAGGRYPEQFF,TGTGCCAGCAGTTTAGCGGGAGGGCGCTACCCTGAGCAGTTCTTC
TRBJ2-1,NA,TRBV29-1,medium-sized,CSVDRGEPNEQFF,TGCAGCGTTGATAGAGGAGAACCCAATGAGCAGTTCTTC
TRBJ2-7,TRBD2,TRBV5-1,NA,CASSPTRTSGNEQYF,TGCGCCAGCAGCCCGACCCGGACTAGCGGGAACGAGCAGTACTTC
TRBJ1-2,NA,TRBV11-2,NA,CASSLGQYTGYTF,TGTGCCAGCAGCTTAGGACAGTATACTGGCTACACCTTC
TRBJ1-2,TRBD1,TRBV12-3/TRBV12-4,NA,CASSFGTGGYTF,TGTGCCAGCAGTTTCGGGACAGGGGGCTACACCTTC
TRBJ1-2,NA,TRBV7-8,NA,CASSLGARGDSYGYTF,TGTGCCAGCAGCTTAGGAGCCCGGGGGGATAGCTATGGCTACACCTTC
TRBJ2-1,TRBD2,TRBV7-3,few,CASSFGTSPHNEQFF,TGTGCCAGCAGCTTCGGGACTAGCCCACACAATGAGCAGTTCTTC
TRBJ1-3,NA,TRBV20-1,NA,CSARDTRGTGNTIYF,TGCAGTGCTAGAGACACGAGGGGGACTGGAAACACCATATATTTT
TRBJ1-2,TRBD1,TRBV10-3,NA,CAISGGQGAGYTF,TGTGCCATCAGTGGCGGACAGGGGGCGGGTTACACCTTC
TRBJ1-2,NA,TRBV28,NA,CASSQGGDGYTF,TGTGCCAGCAGTCAGGGCGGAGATGGCTACACCTTC
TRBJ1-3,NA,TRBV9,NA,CASSPGGPAGNTIYF,TGTGCCAGCAGCCCGGGTGGGCCAGCTGGAAACACCATATATTTT
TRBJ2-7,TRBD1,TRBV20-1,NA,CSAGRLQGNEQYF,TGCAGTGCTGGGCGTCTACAGGGGAACGAGCAGTACTTC
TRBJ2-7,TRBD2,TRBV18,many,CASSPSGRGEQYF,TGTGCCAGCTCACCTAGCGGGAGGGGCGAGCAGTACTTC
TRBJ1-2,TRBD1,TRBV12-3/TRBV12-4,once,CASTPGTAGLNYGYTF,TGTGCCAGCACCCCCGGGACAGCCGGTCTTAACTATGGCTACACCTTC
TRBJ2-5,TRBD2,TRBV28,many,CASSLYAGRAEETQYF,TGTGCCAGCAGTTTATACGCCGGGAGGGCCGAAGAGACCCAGTACTTC
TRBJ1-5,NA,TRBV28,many,CASSSMVGSGNQPQHF,TGTGCCAGCAGTTCTATGGTGGGGTCGGGCAATCAGCCCCAGCATTTT
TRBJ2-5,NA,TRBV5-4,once,CASSLLVGETQYF,TGTGCCAGCAGCTTGCTAGTGGGAGAGACCCAGTACTTC
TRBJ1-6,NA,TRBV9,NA,CASSLRQSNSPLHF,TGTGCCAGCAGCCTCCGACAGTCGAATTCACCCCTCCACTTT
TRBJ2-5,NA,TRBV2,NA,CASSEGQEEGETQYF,TGTGCCAGCAGTGAAGGACAAGAGGAGGGGGAGACCCAGTACTTC
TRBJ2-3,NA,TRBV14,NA,CASSVGPGAMHTQYF,TGTGCCAGCAGCGTAGGACCGGGAGCGATGCATACGCAGTATTTT
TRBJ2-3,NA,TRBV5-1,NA,CASSLASGFADTQYF,TGCGCCAGCAGCTTGGCCTCGGGTTTTGCAGATACGCAGTATTTT
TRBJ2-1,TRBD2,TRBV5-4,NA,CASSSMGLAGNNEQFF,TGTGCCAGCAGTTCCATGGGACTAGCGGGTAACAATGAGCAGTTCTTC
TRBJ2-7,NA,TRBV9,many,CASSVEGLWGEQYF,TGTGCCAGCAGCGTAGAGGGCCTGTGGGGCGAGCAGTACTTC
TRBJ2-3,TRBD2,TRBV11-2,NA,CASSLGLGAGADTQYF,TGTGCCAGCAGCTTAGGTCTAGGAGCGGGAGCAGATACGCAGTATTTT